These T cell receptor beta chains were read from a single sample in a study of metastatic and nonmetastatic thyroid tumors. TCRdb reanalyzed the PCR reads with MiXCR. This table has about 46,000 clones, 24% appearing once. The sequencing input was blood. All receptors derive from a male donor with papillary thyroid cancer or a benign thyroid nodule (not recorded which). Some clones in this sample may be carry-over from other donors' samples. Each CDR3 is given with its conserved first and last residue. The order of the fields is D gene, J gene, clone size, V gene, CDR3 protein, CDR3 DNA. The D gene is left open where the match is weak. Part of the rows lack a size; the others show once, few, many or a class for expanded clones.

D gene: -
J gene: TRBJ1-6
clone size: many
V gene: TRBV9
CDR3 protein: CASSVELFSPLHF
CDR3 DNA: TGTGCCAGCAGCGTAGAGCTGTTCTCACCCCTCCACTTT

D gene: -
J gene: TRBJ1-2
clone size: many
V gene: TRBV6-1
CDR3 protein: CASTAGGRGYTF
CDR3 DNA: TGTGCCAGCACCGCCGGGGGGCGAGGCTACACCTTC

D gene: TRBD2
J gene: TRBJ2-7
clone size: medium-sized
V gene: TRBV6-5
CDR3 protein: CASSFSKTSGRGEQYF
CDR3 DNA: TGTGCCAGCAGTTTCTCAAAGACTAGCGGGAGGGGCGAGCAGTACTTC

D gene: -
J gene: TRBJ2-7
clone size: many
V gene: TRBV5-1
CDR3 protein: CASSPTLTAAYEQYF
CDR3 DNA: TGCGCCAGCAGCCCGACACTGACCGCGGCCTACGAGCAGTACTTC

D gene: -
J gene: TRBJ1-2
clone size: -
V gene: TRBV30
CDR3 protein: CACPKEKDGGRGYTF
CDR3 DNA: TGTGCCTGCCCAAAAGAAAAGGACGGGGGGCGTGGCTACACCTTC

D gene: TRBD1
J gene: TRBJ2-7
clone size: many
V gene: TRBV7-8
CDR3 protein: CASSLSQGVSYEQYF
CDR3 DNA: TGTGCCAGCAGCTTAAGTCAGGGGGTCTCCTACGAGCAGTACTTC

D gene: -
J gene: TRBJ2-3
clone size: many
V gene: TRBV6-5
CDR3 protein: CASSSRRGESTDTQYF
CDR3 DNA: TGTGCCAGCAGTTCTCGGCGCGGGGAAAGCACAGATACGCAGTATTTT

D gene: TRBD2
J gene: TRBJ2-2
clone size: -
V gene: TRBV20-1
CDR3 protein: CSARNELAGNTGELFF
CDR3 DNA: TGCAGTGCTAGAAATGAGCTAGCGGGTAACACCGGGGAGCTGTTTTTT

D gene: TRBD2
J gene: TRBJ2-7
clone size: -
V gene: TRBV6-4
CDR3 protein: CASRYSGGRSYEQYF
CDR3 DNA: TGTGCCAGCCGTTACTCGGGGGGGCGCTCCTACGAGCAGTACTTC

D gene: TRBD1
J gene: TRBJ1-2
clone size: many
V gene: TRBV20-1
CDR3 protein: CSARDRQGAGYTF
CDR3 DNA: TGCAGTGCTAGAGATAGACAGGGGGCTGGCTACACCTTC

D gene: -
J gene: TRBJ1-1
clone size: -
V gene: TRBV4-1
CDR3 protein: CASSQSSSGNTEAFF
CDR3 DNA: TGCGCCAGCAGCCAAAGTTCGTCAGGGAACACTGAAGCTTTCTTT

D gene: -
J gene: TRBJ1-6
clone size: -
V gene: TRBV5-1
CDR3 protein: CASSFGTGNSPLHF
CDR3 DNA: TGCGCCAGCAGCTTCGGGACTGGAAATTCACCCCTCCACTTT

D gene: -
J gene: TRBJ2-2
clone size: many
V gene: TRBV5-1
CDR3 protein: CASSPLGSDTGELFF
CDR3 DNA: TGCGCCAGCAGCCCCCTGGGCAGCGACACCGGGGAGCTGTTTTTT

D gene: -
J gene: TRBJ1-2
clone size: -
V gene: TRBV30
CDR3 protein: CAWSVSEGDGYTF
CDR3 DNA: TGTGCCTGGAGTGTAAGCGAGGGGGATGGCTACACCTTC

D gene: -
J gene: TRBJ2-1
clone size: many
V gene: TRBV20-1
CDR3 protein: CSARVSSLHEQFF
CDR3 DNA: TGCAGTGCTAGAGTGTCTAGCTTACATGAGCAGTTCTTC

D gene: TRBD2
J gene: TRBJ2-2
clone size: many
V gene: TRBV28
CDR3 protein: CASRPELGRAGGELFF
CDR3 DNA: TGTGCCAGCAGGCCCGAGCTCGGGAGGGCCGGCGGGGAGCTGTTTTTT

D gene: TRBD2
J gene: TRBJ2-7
clone size: -
V gene: TRBV6-2/TRBV6-3
CDR3 protein: CASLTAGPPYEQYF
CDR3 DNA: TGTGCCAGCCTGACAGCGGGGCCGCCCTACGAGCAGTACTTC

D gene: -
J gene: TRBJ1-2
clone size: -
V gene: TRBV7-9
CDR3 protein: CASSLVAGRSGYTF
CDR3 DNA: TGTGCCAGCAGCTTAGTCGCAGGCCGGTCTGGCTACACCTTC

D gene: -
J gene: TRBJ1-5
clone size: few
V gene: TRBV28
CDR3 protein: CASSFEGQPGNQPQHF
CDR3 DNA: TGTGCCAGCAGTTTCGAAGGACAGCCAGGCAATCAGCCCCAGCATTTT

D gene: -
J gene: TRBJ2-2
clone size: many
V gene: TRBV11-3
CDR3 protein: CASSPTFTGELFF
CDR3 DNA: TGTGCCAGCAGCCCGACATTTACCGGGGAGCTGTTTTTT

D gene: -
J gene: TRBJ2-7
clone size: many
V gene: TRBV29-1
CDR3 protein: CSGITSSYEQYF
CDR3 DNA: TGCAGCGGCATAACCAGCTCCTACGAGCAGTACTTC

D gene: -
J gene: TRBJ1-1
clone size: -
V gene: TRBV30
CDR3 protein: CAWRSGYTEAFF
CDR3 DNA: TGTGCCTGGAGGTCGGGCTACACTGAAGCTTTCTTT

D gene: -
J gene: TRBJ1-2
clone size: -
V gene: TRBV6-2/TRBV6-3
CDR3 protein: CASSSYGYTF
CDR3 DNA: TGTGCCAGCAGTTCCTATGGCTACACCTTC

D gene: -
J gene: TRBJ2-5
clone size: many
V gene: TRBV7-3
CDR3 protein: CASSVRQEETQYF
CDR3 DNA: TGTGCCAGCAGCGTCCGACAGGAAGAGACCCAGTACTTC

D gene: -
J gene: TRBJ2-3
clone size: -
V gene: TRBV11-2
CDR3 protein: CASSLVAPSTDTQYF
CDR3 DNA: TGTGCCAGCAGCTTAGTGGCTCCTAGCACAGATACGCAGTATTTT

D gene: -
J gene: TRBJ2-6
clone size: many
V gene: TRBV20-1
CDR3 protein: CSALVSSGANVLTF
CDR3 DNA: TGCAGTGCTTTAGTGAGCTCTGGGGCCAACGTCCTGACTTTC

D gene: -
J gene: TRBJ2-7
clone size: many
V gene: TRBV6-1
CDR3 protein: CASNHGGGNYEQYF
CDR3 DNA: TGTGCCAGCAACCACGGAGGCGGGAACTACGAGCAGTACTTC

D gene: TRBD2
J gene: TRBJ2-5
clone size: many
V gene: TRBV24-1
CDR3 protein: CATSDLPSGRGETQYF
CDR3 DNA: TGTGCCACCAGTGATTTACCTAGCGGGAGGGGAGAGACCCAGTACTTC

D gene: TRBD1
J gene: TRBJ2-6
clone size: many
V gene: TRBV6-1
CDR3 protein: CASSEANRGLAGANVLTF
CDR3 DNA: TGTGCCAGCAGTGAGGCAAACAGGGGGCTTGCGGGGGCCAACGTCCTGACTTTC

D gene: -
J gene: TRBJ1-4
clone size: many
V gene: TRBV15
CDR3 protein: CATSRDNRQPWTNEKLFF
CDR3 DNA: TGTGCCACCAGCAGAGATAATCGACAACCCTGGACTAATGAAAAACTGTTTTTT

D gene: -
J gene: TRBJ2-3
clone size: few
V gene: TRBV10-1
CDR3 protein: CASSGGDTQYF
CDR3 DNA: TGCGCCAGCAGTGGGGGAGATACGCAGTATTTT

D gene: TRBD2
J gene: TRBJ2-3
clone size: -
V gene: TRBV15
CDR3 protein: CATSRDTLAGGPEYTQYF
CDR3 DNA: TGTGCCACCAGCAGAGATACATTGGCGGGAGGGCCCGAATATACGCAGTATTTT

D gene: TRBD1
J gene: TRBJ1-2
clone size: -
V gene: TRBV9
CDR3 protein: CASSPRTGSTYGYTF
CDR3 DNA: TGTGCCAGCAGCCCCCGGACAGGGAGTACCTATGGCTACACCTTC

D gene: -
J gene: TRBJ2-6
clone size: many
V gene: TRBV2
CDR3 protein: CASSPTQVGANVLTF
CDR3 DNA: TGTGCCAGCAGCCCAACCCAGGTAGGGGCCAACGTCCTGACTTTC

D gene: -
J gene: TRBJ2-7
clone size: many
V gene: TRBV11-1
CDR3 protein: CASSASGTGGFHEQYF
CDR3 DNA: TGTGCCAGCAGCGCCTCCGGGACTGGGGGATTCCACGAGCAGTACTTC

D gene: TRBD2
J gene: TRBJ2-3
clone size: many
V gene: TRBV30
CDR3 protein: CAWIWEGDSEDTQYF
CDR3 DNA: TGTGCCTGGATATGGGAGGGAGATAGTGAAGATACGCAGTATTTT

D gene: -
J gene: TRBJ2-1
clone size: many
V gene: TRBV28
CDR3 protein: CASSPGAYNEQFF
CDR3 DNA: TGTGCCAGCAGCCCAGGTGCCTACAATGAGCAGTTCTTC

D gene: TRBD2
J gene: TRBJ2-1
clone size: few
V gene: TRBV5-6
CDR3 protein: CASSWGSAGGVQVGEQFF
CDR3 DNA: TGTGCCAGCAGCTGGGGGTCGGCGGGAGGGGTGCAGGTTGGTGAGCAGTTCTTC

D gene: -
J gene: TRBJ1-5
clone size: many
V gene: TRBV6-1
CDR3 protein: CASSLTPGNQPQHF
CDR3 DNA: TGTGCCAGCAGTCTAACACCGGGCAATCAGCCCCAGCATTTT

D gene: -
J gene: TRBJ1-1
clone size: few
V gene: TRBV19
CDR3 protein: CASSASGRYTEAFF
CDR3 DNA: TGTGCCAGTAGTGCCTCGGGACGGTACACTGAAGCTTTCTTT

D gene: TRBD1
J gene: TRBJ1-1
clone size: -
V gene: TRBV19
CDR3 protein: CASSTTDRVNTEAFF
CDR3 DNA: TGTGCCAGTAGTACCACCGACAGGGTAAACACTGAAGCTTTCTTT

D gene: -
J gene: TRBJ1-1
clone size: -
V gene: TRBV7-3
CDR3 protein: CASAIGGWSRASTEAFF
CDR3 DNA: TGTGCCAGCGCTATAGGGGGGTGGAGCAGGGCGTCCACTGAAGCTTTCTTT

D gene: -
J gene: TRBJ2-6
clone size: -
V gene: TRBV6-4
CDR3 protein: CASSDGWTFSWANVLTF
CDR3 DNA: TGTGCCAGCAGTGACGGTTGGACCTTCTCTTGGGCCAACGTCCTGACTTTC

D gene: -
J gene: TRBJ2-3
clone size: few
V gene: TRBV19
CDR3 protein: CASSIVGQRAQYF
CDR3 DNA: TGTGCCAGTAGTATCGTGGGACAGCGGGCGCAGTATTTT

D gene: TRBD1
J gene: TRBJ2-6
clone size: many
V gene: TRBV27
CDR3 protein: CASSFRQGLYSGANVLTF
CDR3 DNA: TGTGCCAGCAGTTTCCGACAGGGATTATACTCTGGGGCCAACGTCCTGACTTTC

D gene: -
J gene: TRBJ2-7
clone size: many
V gene: TRBV5-4
CDR3 protein: CASSLAESTGFGHEQYF
CDR3 DNA: TGTGCCAGCAGCTTGGCAGAATCGACAGGATTCGGCCACGAGCAGTACTTC

D gene: -
J gene: TRBJ1-1
clone size: -
V gene: TRBV28
CDR3 protein: CASSYRTEAFF
CDR3 DNA: TGTGCCAGCAGTTATAGGACTGAAGCTTTCTTT

D gene: -
J gene: TRBJ1-4
clone size: many
V gene: TRBV11-2
CDR3 protein: CASSLIGTNEKLFF
CDR3 DNA: TGTGCCAGCAGCTTAATCGGGACTAATGAAAAACTGTTTTTT

D gene: -
J gene: TRBJ1-5
clone size: few
V gene: TRBV19
CDR3 protein: CASSNTGISPQHF
CDR3 DNA: TGTGCCAGTAGTAATACAGGGATCTCGCCCCAGCATTTT

D gene: TRBD2
J gene: TRBJ2-1
clone size: -
V gene: TRBV6-1
CDR3 protein: CASSGLAGVGYNEQFF
CDR3 DNA: TGTGCCAGCTCCGGACTAGCGGGAGTGGGGTACAATGAGCAGTTCTTC

D gene: -
J gene: TRBJ2-1
clone size: few
V gene: TRBV27
CDR3 protein: CASSGESAYNEQFF
CDR3 DNA: TGTGCCAGCAGTGGAGAGTCTGCCTACAATGAGCAGTTCTTC

D gene: -
J gene: TRBJ1-1
clone size: many
V gene: TRBV6-6
CDR3 protein: CASSYWGMNTEAFF
CDR3 DNA: TGTGCCAGCAGTTACTGGGGTATGAACACTGAAGCTTTCTTT

D gene: -
J gene: TRBJ2-1
clone size: many
V gene: TRBV30
CDR3 protein: CAWSVTHYNEQFF
CDR3 DNA: TGTGCCTGGAGTGTAACCCACTACAATGAGCAGTTCTTC

D gene: -
J gene: TRBJ1-1
clone size: -
V gene: TRBV5-1
CDR3 protein: CASSLALGDTEAFF
CDR3 DNA: TGCGCCAGCAGCTTGGCGTTAGGGGACACTGAAGCTTTCTTT